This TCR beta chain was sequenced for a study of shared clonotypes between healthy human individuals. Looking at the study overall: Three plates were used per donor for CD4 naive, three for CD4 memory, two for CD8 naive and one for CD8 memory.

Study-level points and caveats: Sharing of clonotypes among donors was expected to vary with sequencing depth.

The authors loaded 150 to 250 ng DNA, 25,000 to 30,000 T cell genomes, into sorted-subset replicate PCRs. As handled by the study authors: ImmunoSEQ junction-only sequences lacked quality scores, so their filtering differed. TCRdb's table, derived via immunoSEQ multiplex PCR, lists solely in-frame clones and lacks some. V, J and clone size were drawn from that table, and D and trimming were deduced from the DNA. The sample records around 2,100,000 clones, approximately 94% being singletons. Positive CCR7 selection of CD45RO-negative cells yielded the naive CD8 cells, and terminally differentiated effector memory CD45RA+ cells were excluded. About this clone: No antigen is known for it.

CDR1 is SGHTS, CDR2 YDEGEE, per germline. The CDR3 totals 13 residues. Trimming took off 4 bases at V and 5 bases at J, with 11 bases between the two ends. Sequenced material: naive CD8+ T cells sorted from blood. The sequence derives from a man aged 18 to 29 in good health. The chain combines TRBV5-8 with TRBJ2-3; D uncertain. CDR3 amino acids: CASSVDVRDTQYF. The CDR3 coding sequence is TGTGCCAGCAGCGTGGACGTAAGAGATACGCAGTATTTT.